This paragraph covers one TCR beta chain sequence. Antigen specificity is unknown. The data are from a study of CD8+ T cells in alopecia areata. Findings and caveats of the study: On tofacitinib, scalp and blood still held many of the expanded lesional clones. Across lesional scalp, and particularly alopecia totalis/universalis, clonality surpassed that of normal scalp.

The CDR3 has 14 amino acids. Between the trimmed V and J ends, which lost 6 bases and 0 bases, there was a span of 9 bases. Germline V gives CDR1 MNHNS, CDR2 SASEGT. Extracted RNA was reverse transcribed into cDNA, the sequencing template. TCRdb's table, derived via immunoSEQ multiplex PCR, lists solely in-frame clones and lacks some. The table records 200,000 to 250,000 clones, 30% to 40% of them present only once. The treatment here: oral pan-JAK inhibitor, 5-10 mg twice daily. The TCR originated in a human donor with alopecia areata. Sequenced here: CD4+ T cells sorted from blood, sampled at week 34, from a patient treated with tofacitinib. This chain joins TRBV6-1 and TRBJ1-5, with a tentative D call TRBD1 (6 bases). CDR3 bases: TGTGCCAGCAGACAGGGTAATAGCAATCAGCCCCAGCATTTT. Translated, it gives CASRQGNSNQPQHF.